This TCR beta chain was captured in a study of shared clonotypes between healthy human individuals. Background on the study: Each donor contributed plates that comprised three CD4 naive, three CD4 memory, two CD8 naive and one CD8 memory.

Within Nashville, Tennessee resided all donors, each a Caucasian adult. The V and J ends lost 7 bases and 1 base, in that order; junction bases with no gene match: 10. CDR1 and CDR2 from the germline V gene are MNHEY and SMNVEV (reference sequence). The CDR3 runs 16 residues. In the sorted-subset replicate PCRs, around 220 ng DNA, 29,000 or so T cell genomes, was used. Sequenced by immunoSEQ multiplex PCR; TCRdb stores in-frame clones only, minus some. The sample has about 2.3 million clones, 80% to 95% seen once. Regarding this clone: Antigen specificity is unknown.

General study findings and limits: Incomplete sequencing of sorted subsets was indicated by rarefaction despite large depth.

This TCR was recovered from a young man in good health. Some clones in this sample may be carry-over from other donors' samples. The rearrangement links TRBV27 to TRBJ1-2; TRBD1 matches 9 bases. Material: naive CD4+ T cells from PBMCs. Stated subset: CD45RA+ positively selected. In DNA form, the CDR3 reads TGTGCCAGCAAGGGGCGGCGGGACAGGGATAACTATGGCTACACCTTC. Translated: CASKGRRDRDNYGYTF.